This T cell receptor beta chain was recorded in a study of blood T cell repertoires in COVID-19 (dated by TCRdb to 2018 to 2020). Study-wide context: Collaborator samples came from the United States, Italy and Spain and covered acute and convalescent phases of COVID-19. The repertoires were made available in a free public database intended to serve as a resource for research on the immune response to SARS-CoV-2. The dataset comprised deeply sampled blood TCRbeta repertoires from subjects exposed to, actively infected with, or recovered from COVID-19. The samples were drawn from two sources: the first 160 participants of the ongoing ImmuneRACE study, and some 1,300 subjects contributed by 6 global collaborators. Where available, HLA class I and class II types were taken from metadata supplied by the sample provider and were not determined by assay-based typing. A de-identified subject ID, COVID-19 status, age in years and sex were almost always included in the sample metadata. The prospective study material was composed of cDNA or gDNA derived from T cells, B-cell-depleted T cells, or PBMCs. Broader findings and caveats from the paper: How much clinical and demographic metadata was included differed by source and by participant, and the metadata was provided uncurated.

TCRbeta CDR3 regions were amplified from genomic DNA by means of the immunoSEQ Assay, a bias-controlled multiplex PCR. Regarding the original processing steps: Within the assay, amplification of reference gene primers was used to estimate how many nucleated cells each sample contained. To quantify the absolute abundance of each unique TCRbeta CDR3 rearrangement, sequence reads were collapsed and filtered. For each sample, productive Simpson clonality was calculated as the square root of Simpson's diversity index across productive rearrangements. The table was pulled from immuneACCESS by TCRdb, which kept in-frame rearrangements only. Such tables lose some clones; where checked, under half of the loss comes from unresolved V genes, and the rest has no known cause. That table furnishes V, J and clone size, whereas the DNA furnished D and trimming. This sample gives about 400,000 clones in total; roughly 91% of them show up just once. Approximately 4.5% of the sample rests with the top ten.

The collaborating institutions used their own protocols to collect whole blood in K2EDTA tubes. For TCRbeta analysis, collaborator samples were shipped as frozen whole blood, as isolated PBMCs, or as DNA extracted from either sample type. Turning to this clone: Its antigen is still unknown. No qualities accompany the bases; no much larger clone lies one base away.

Based on the germline V gene, the CDR1 and CDR2 sequences are SGHTA and FQGTGA. The CDR3 starts with the cysteine, ends with the phenylalanine, and has 15 residues. The DNA shown is the 45-base CDR3, in frame from base 1. V is cut back by 2 bases and J by 4 bases, with 2 bases in the junction unmatched. In this chain, TRBV7-3 is recombined with TRBJ2-1; 10 bases in the middle match TRBD2. The specimen sequenced was peripheral blood. This TCR was sampled from a woman aged 25 to 39 with acute or convalescent COVID-19. The DNA sequence is TGTGCCAGCAGCTTAGGTAGCGGGGGGTACAATGAGCAGTTCTTC. Its coded protein is CASSLGSGGYNEQFF.